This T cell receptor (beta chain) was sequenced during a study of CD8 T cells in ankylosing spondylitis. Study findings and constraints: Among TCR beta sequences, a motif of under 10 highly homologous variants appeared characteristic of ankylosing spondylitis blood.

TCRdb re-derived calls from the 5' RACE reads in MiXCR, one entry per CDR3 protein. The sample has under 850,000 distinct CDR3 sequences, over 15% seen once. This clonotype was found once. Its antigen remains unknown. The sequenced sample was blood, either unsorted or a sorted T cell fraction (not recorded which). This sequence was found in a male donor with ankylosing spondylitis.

In nucleotides, the CDR3 is TGTGCCAGCAGTTTTCCAGGGGGTCGTAGAGGCTACACCTTC. It encodes CASSFPGGRRGYTF. The chain uses TRBV28 and TRBJ1-2, with 7 positions matching TRBD1. Germline lookup yields CDR1 MDHEN and CDR2 SYDVKM. The CDR3 is 14 residues long. V gave up 3 bases and J gave up 8 bases; unmatched junction bases: 9.